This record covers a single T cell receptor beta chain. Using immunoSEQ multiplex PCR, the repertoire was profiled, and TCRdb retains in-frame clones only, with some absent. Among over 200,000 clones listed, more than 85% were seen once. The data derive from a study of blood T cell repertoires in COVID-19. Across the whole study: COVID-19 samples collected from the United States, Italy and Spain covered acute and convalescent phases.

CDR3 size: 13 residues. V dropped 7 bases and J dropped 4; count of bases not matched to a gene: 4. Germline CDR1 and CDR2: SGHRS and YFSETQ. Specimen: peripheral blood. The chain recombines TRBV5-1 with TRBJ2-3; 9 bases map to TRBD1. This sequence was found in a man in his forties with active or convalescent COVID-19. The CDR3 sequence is CASSGQGADTQYF. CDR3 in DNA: TGCGCCAGCTCGGGACAGGGAGCAGATACGCAGTATTTT.